The entry below describes one TCR beta chain. What it recognizes is unknown. Other DNA sequences of this sample code for an identical CDR3. Sequenced by immunoSEQ multiplex PCR; TCRdb stores in-frame clones only, minus some. The sample holds about 590,000 clones, nearly 97% seen once. This specimen comes from a study of shared clonotypes between healthy human individuals. General observations from the study: All-four-donor shared clonotypes had higher generation probabilities than non-shared clonotypes did.

CD8 cells regarded as naive lacked CD45RO, were positively chosen for CCR7, and omitted terminally differentiated effector memory CD45RA+ cells. The germline CDR1 and CDR2 sequences are MNHEY and SMNVEV (reference sequence). The CDR3 runs to 13 residues. Losses at the gene ends were 6 bases for V and 7 bases for J; bases not matched to a gene: 7. The TCR sequence derives from a woman under 40 in good health. V usage is TRBV27 and J usage is TRBJ2-7; 9 bases map to TRBD1. The specimen sequenced was naive CD8+ T cells sorted from blood. The CDR3 DNA reads TGTGCCAGCAGACCCGGGACAGGGTTTGAGCAGTACTTC. Translation: CASRPGTGFEQYF.